The 23 T cell receptor beta chains presented below share a single source sample, sequenced in a study of cytomegalovirus exposure and HLA in healthy donors (TCRdb year 2017). Library prep was done by the immunoSEQ multiplex PCR assay. A mixture of 60 forward primers for TCR Vbeta segments and 13 reverse primers for TCR Jbeta segments was used in the multiplex PCR. Held by TCRdb, this immuneACCESS table contains in-frame sequences only and omits some clones. Under half of the omission traces to an unresolved V gene where checked; the cause of the rest is unknown. The sample yields about 210,000 clones; about 80% were counted once. 10% of the sample belongs to the ten largest clones. The specimen sequenced was PBMCs. These receptors were collected from a woman in her forties or fifties in good health and CMV-seropositive.

The V gene is TRBV5-1, the J gene TRBJ2-1, with a possible D match to TRBD2 (6 bases). Germline V gene lookup returns CDR1 SGHRS and CDR2 YFSETQ. The CDR3 sequence is 13 residues long. Trimming took off 0 bases at V and 9 bases at J, with 10 bases between the two ends. Here the CDR3 reads CASSLGTGSEQFF. DNA for the CDR3: TGCGCCAGCAGCTTGGGGACCGGGAGTGAGCAGTTCTTC.

The V and J genes are TRBV7-8 and TRBJ1-1; a weak D match, TRBD1 (6 bases). The CDR3 is made up of 15 amino acids. Trimming left V 1 base short and J 2 bases short, with 11 bases between. CDR1 is SGHVS, CDR2 FQNEAQ, per germline. The CDR3 sequence is CASSLGTARNTEAFF. CDR3 in DNA: TGTGCCAGCAGCTTAGGGACAGCACGAAACACTGAAGCTTTCTTT.

CDR3 DNA: TGTGCCAGCAGCCAAGGTGGAGGGGGCCGCAGTAACTATGGCTACACCTTC. Residues: CASSQGGGGRSNYGYTF. This rearrangement joins TRBV7-2 to TRBJ1-2; 7 positions agree with TRBD1. V lost 5 bases and J lost 1; bases outside the gene matches: 13. Germline CDR1 reads SGHTA; CDR2 reads FQGNSA. The CDR3 length is 17 residues.

The chain joins TRBV5-6 to TRBJ2-5; D is unclear. Germline V gives CDR1 SGHDT, CDR2 YYEEEE. V was pared by 0 bases and J by 8 bases, with 11 bases between. The CDR3 contains 13 residues. CDR3 in amino acids: CASSLGVAITQYF. The CDR3 DNA sequence: TGTGCCAGCAGCTTGGGGGTAGCTATTACCCAGTACTTC.

This chain connects TRBV6-5 to TRBJ1-1; D not certain. Germline loops: CDR1 MNHEY, CDR2 SVGAGI. This CDR3 has 13 amino acids. Trimming took 6 bases from V and 4 from J, leaving 12 bases between them. CDR3: CASRGRESTEAFF. The CDR3 DNA sequence: TGTGCCAGCAGGGGAAGGGAGAGCACTGAAGCTTTCTTT.

The chain employs TRBV19 and TRBJ2-1; D possibly corresponds to TRBD1 (6 bases). Trimming removed 7 bases from V and 8 bases from J, with 18 bases in between. The CDR3 has 14 residues. Germline V gene sequence: CDR1 LNHDA, CDR2 SQIVND (reference sequence). Written as DNA, the CDR3 is TGTGCCAGTACAAGGGGGTATTCTAGGGATGAGCAGTTCTTC. Amino acids: CASTRGYSRDEQFF.

This rearrangement joins TRBV4-2 to TRBJ2-3, with TRBD2 matching over 11 bases. Germline loops: CDR1 LGHNA, CDR2 YNFKEQ. The junction had 9 bases not matched to a gene; V was cut back by 4 bases and J by 3 bases. The length of the CDR3 is 17 residues. The CDR3 region has the DNA TGTGCCAGCAGCCCTCGGGTAGCGGGGGGGAGGACAGATACGCAGTATTTT. Translating it yields CASSPRVAGGRTDTQYF.

The V and J genes are TRBV7-2 and TRBJ2-3, with D possibly matching TRBD1 (7 bases). V was pared by 8 bases and J by 4 bases, with 16 bases between. Germline lookup yields CDR1 SGHTA and CDR2 FQGNSA. The CDR3 covers 14 residues. CDR3 nucleotides: TGTGCCAGCTTAAGAGACAGGGAGGCAGATACGCAGTATTTT. Amino acid sequence: CASLRDREADTQYF.

Here the CDR3 DNA reads TGCAGCGTCCGACTAGCGGGGGGGCCTTACGAGCAGTACTTC. It codes for CSVRLAGGPYEQYF. The chain carries TRBV29-1 and TRBJ2-7; 14 bases are shared with TRBD2. The CDR3 extends over 14 amino acids. The junction had 5 bases not matched to a gene; V was cut back by 6 bases and J by 4 bases. The germline V gene has CDR1 SQVTM and CDR2 ANQGSEA.

The rearrangement joins TRBV10-2 to TRBJ2-3; 12 nucleotides line up with TRBD2. This CDR3 contains 16 residues. Germline lookup yields CDR1 WSHSY and CDR2 SAAADI. The junction had 8 bases not matched to a gene; V was cut back by 5 bases and J by 5 bases. The chain's CDR3 is CASSSSSGGAVDTQYF. The CDR3 DNA sequence: TGCGCCAGCAGTTCCTCTAGCGGGGGGGCCGTAGATACGCAGTATTTT.

This clone has only a few counts. This sequence joins TRBV4-3 and TRBJ1-1; D gene unclear. The CDR3 covers 15 residues. The germline gives CDR1 LGHNA, CDR2 YSLEER. V lost 0 bases and J 5 bases, leaving 13 bases between the germline ends. The CDR3 is CASSQDAGETTEAFF. CDR3 nucleotides: TGCGCCAGCAGCCAAGATGCCGGGGAAACAACTGAAGCTTTCTTT.

Comment on this clone: Other DNA variants within this sample encode the same CDR3. This chain uses TRBV19 with TRBJ1-5; D is unresolved. The CDR3 runs 14 residues. V was clipped by 0 bases and J by 3 bases, with 6 bases between them. Germline V lookup: CDR1 LNHDA, CDR2 SQIVND (reference sequence). The DNA of the CDR3 is TGTGCCAGTAGTATAGACAGTCTCAATCAGCCCCAGCATTTT. Translation: CASSIDSLNQPQHF.

V is TRBV6-5 and J is TRBJ2-7, with D tentatively TRBD1 (6 bases). Trimming removed 6 bases at V and 5 bases at J, with 20 bases between. The CDR3 spans 15 residues. CDR1 is MNHEY, CDR2 SVGAGI, per germline. The CDR3 nucleotides read TGTGCCAGCAGCACCGGGGACACTCCCGTTCACGAGCAGTACTTC. Protein product: CASSTGDTPVHEQYF.

This chain links TRBV5-1 with TRBJ2-7, with a weak D call TRBD1 (6 bases). The CDR3 runs 13 residues. The V and J ends lost 1 base and 3 bases respectively, with 8 bases between them. The germline gives CDR1 SGHRS, CDR2 YFSETQ. CDR3 coding DNA: TGCGCCAGCAGCTTGAAACAGGGCTACGAGCAGTACTTC. Amino acids: CASSLKQGYEQYF.

The genes are TRBV5-1 and TRBJ1-4; D unresolved. The length of the CDR3 is 14 residues. Looked up from germline, CDR1 is SGHRS and CDR2 is YFSETQ. Trimming shortened V by 4 bases and J by 5 bases, and 12 bases separated the two germline ends. CDR3 region: CASSPVWSNEKLFF. Written as DNA, the CDR3 is TGCGCCAGCAGCCCAGTTTGGTCGAATGAAAAACTGTTTTTT.

The V gene is TRBV6-5, the J gene TRBJ1-4, with 7 bases identical to TRBD1. Germline assignment: CDR1 MNHEY and CDR2 SVGAGI. V was pared by 6 bases and J by 3 bases, with 7 bases of the junction left unmatched. This CDR3 comprises 15 residues. The CDR3 reads CASSRHRGSNEKLFF. CDR3 bases: TGTGCCAGCAGCCGACACAGGGGTTCTAATGAAAAACTGTTTTTT.

The chain employs TRBV5-4 and TRBJ1-1; 8 bases map to TRBD1. The CDR3 loop spans 13 amino acids. CDR1 and CDR2 from the germline V gene are SGHNT and YYREEE (reference sequence). Trimming at V came to 2 bases and at J to 7 bases, leaving 4 bases not matched to a gene. The CDR3 nucleotides are TGTGCCAGCAGCTTTTCACAGGGGGATGAAGCTTTCTTT. Protein product: CASSFSQGDEAFF. Using reference TRBV5-4 and TRBJ1-1 for the parts outside the CDR3, the full variable domain is ETGVTQSPTHLIKTRGQQVTLRCSSQSGHNTVSWYQQALGQGPQFIFQYYREEENGRGNFPPRFSGLQFPNYSSELNVNALELDDSALYLCASSFSQGDEAFFGQGTRLTVV.

V and J are TRBV6-1 and TRBJ2-5; no firm D call. V was cut by 6 bases and J by 1 base, with 9 bases left in between. CDR3 size: 13 residues. Germline CDR1 MNHNS, CDR2 SASEGT. The CDR3 DNA reads as TGTGCCAGCAGGGAGACCGTCCAAGAGACCCAGTACTTC. This translates into CASRETVQETQYF.

This clone appeared a single time. This chain uses TRBV27 with TRBJ2-3; 7 bases are shared with TRBD1. The germline V gene encodes CDR1 MNHEY and CDR2 SMNVEV (reference sequence). V was clipped by 6 bases and J by 6 bases; unmatched bases: 9. The CDR3 has 14 amino acids. The CDR3 bases are TGTGCCAGCAGCCTGACAGGGCTTAGGGATACGCAGTATTTT. Translated, it gives CASSLTGLRDTQYF.

This clone has a handful of counts. The chain employs TRBV5-1 and TRBJ1-6, with 7 bases identical to TRBD1. The CDR3 is 15 residues long. V shed 0 bases, J shed 9 bases, and the junction held 6 bases outside the gene matches. Per the germline V gene, CDR1 is SGHRS and CDR2 is YFSETQ. The CDR3 loop is CASSLGQGSGSPLHF. CDR3 coding DNA: TGCGCCAGCAGCTTGGGACAGGGCAGTGGTTCACCCCTCCACTTT.

The chain combines TRBV14 with TRBJ2-5; D is unclear. The DNA end is a closer match to TRBJ2-7, so the J assignment may be wrong. Germline-derived CDR1 and CDR2 are SGHDN and FVKESK. This CDR3 has 13 amino acids. The CDR3, as DNA: TGTGCCAGCAGCCAAGCTTTGGGCTACGAGCAGTACTTC. It is translated as CASSQALGYEQYF.

The rearrangement uses TRBV7-2 and TRBJ1-1; D is ambiguous. V gave up 1 base and J gave up 7 bases, with 10 bases separating them. This CDR3 is built from 13 residues. Germline V lookup: CDR1 SGHTA, CDR2 FQGNSA. Here the CDR3 DNA reads TGTGCCAGCAGCTTAGACCAGCCAGGTGAAGCTTTCTTT. Protein: CASSLDQPGEAFF.

This chain uses TRBV6-5 with TRBJ1-6; D gene unclear. CDR3 length: 12 residues. The germline V and J ends were trimmed by 4 bases and 10 bases, with 8 bases remaining between them. Germline CDR1 and CDR2: MNHEY and SVGAGI. CDR3 in amino acids: CASSFRLSPLHF. CDR3 DNA: TGTGCCAGCAGTTTCAGACTCTCACCCCTCCACTTT.